This entry features one T cell receptor beta chain sequence. Antigen specificity is unknown. Losses at the gene ends were 4 bases for V and 1 base for J; bases not matched to a gene: 9. Germline-derived CDR1 and CDR2 are SGHKS and YYEKEE (reference sequence). This CDR3 contains 16 residues. PCR amplification relied on 60 Vbeta primers (plus 13 Jbeta primers). In the authors' methods: Later work found approximately 80 million unique TCR beta chains, with 9.5 million to 11 million shared. Method: immunoSEQ multiplex PCR; TCRdb's copy keeps in-frame clones and lacks some. V, J and clone size are taken as reported in that table, and D and trimming were inferred from the DNA itself. The table lists 160,000 or so clones, 86% of them singletons. The sample comes from a study of cytomegalovirus exposure and HLA in healthy donors. Study findings and constraints: The study carried out a later analysis of TCR beta sequences. It associated roughly 17,000 of them with specific HLA alleles at a false discovery rate of 0.05. Many donors shared some public TCRs, even though most TCR sequences were rare. In terms of immune exposure information, only CMV serostatus was available.

The clonotype was recovered from a woman under 30 in good health and CMV-seronegative. V and J are TRBV5-5 and TRBJ1-1; 8 bases align to TRBD1. What was sequenced was PBMCs. The CDR3 bases are TGTGCCAGCAGCCCCAGGACAGGGATAAGGAACACTGAAGCTTTCTTT. Its protein product is CASSPRTGIRNTEAFF.